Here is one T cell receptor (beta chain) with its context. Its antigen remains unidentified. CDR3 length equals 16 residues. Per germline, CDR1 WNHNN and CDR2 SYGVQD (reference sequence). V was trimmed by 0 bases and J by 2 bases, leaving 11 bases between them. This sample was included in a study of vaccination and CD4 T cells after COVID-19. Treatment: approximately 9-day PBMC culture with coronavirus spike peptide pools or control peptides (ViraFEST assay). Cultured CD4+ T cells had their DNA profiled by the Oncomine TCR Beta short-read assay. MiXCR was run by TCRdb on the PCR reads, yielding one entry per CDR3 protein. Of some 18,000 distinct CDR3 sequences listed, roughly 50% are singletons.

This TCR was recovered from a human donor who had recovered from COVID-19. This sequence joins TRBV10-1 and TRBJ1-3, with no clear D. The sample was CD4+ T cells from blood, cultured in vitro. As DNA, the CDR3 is TGCGCCAGCAGTGAGTCCTTCGGGGAAACTGGAAACACCATATATTTT. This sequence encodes CASSESFGETGNTIYF.